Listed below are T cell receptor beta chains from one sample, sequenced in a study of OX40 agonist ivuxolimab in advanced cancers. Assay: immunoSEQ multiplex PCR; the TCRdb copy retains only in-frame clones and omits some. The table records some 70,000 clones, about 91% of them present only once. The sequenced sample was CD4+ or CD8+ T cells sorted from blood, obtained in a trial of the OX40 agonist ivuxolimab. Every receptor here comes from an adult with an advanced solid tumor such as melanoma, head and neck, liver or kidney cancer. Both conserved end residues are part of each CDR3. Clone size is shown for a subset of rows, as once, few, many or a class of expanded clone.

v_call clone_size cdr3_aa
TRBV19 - CASSKLQGVGNQPQHF
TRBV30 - CAWSVTGQTQYF
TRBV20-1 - CSASDGTTQYF
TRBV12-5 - CASGLDGRNYGYTF
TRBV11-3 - CASSIQGDLAKNIQYF
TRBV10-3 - CAISSGTDYEQYF
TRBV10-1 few CASSDRKDEQYF
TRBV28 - CASSLRETQYF
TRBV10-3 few CAISRQGNSNQPQHF
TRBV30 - CAWRPVGGLNYGYTF
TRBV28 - CASSLGQSSYNEQFF
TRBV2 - CASRGTGKQPQHF
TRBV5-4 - CASSLLDSGNTIYF
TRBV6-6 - CASSRGLTNEKLFF
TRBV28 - CASSLPGLAREQYF
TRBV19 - CASSIGAGGYEQYF
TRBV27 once CASGPWSNQPQHF
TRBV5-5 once CASSLFGLASYNEQFF